The T cell receptor (beta chain) described here comes from a study of shared clonotypes between healthy human individuals. Findings and caveats of the study: When naive CD4 clonotypes were compared across a few donors, approximately 5% were shared. Non-shared clonotypes were found to have lower generation probabilities than the clonotypes that were shared by all four of the sorted-subset donors.

Here immunoSEQ multiplex PCR was the method, and the copy in TCRdb shows in-frame clones only, minus some. This table has 2 million or so clones, roughly 94% appearing once. About this clone itself: Its antigen is as yet unknown.

This CDR3 comprises 15 residues. CDR1 and CDR2 (germline): MGHRA, YSYEKL. The V end lost 1 base, the J end lost 3 bases, and 10 bases lay between the germline ends. The source material was naive CD4+ T cells sorted from blood. Subset reported: CD45RA+ positively selected. This rearrangement joins TRBV4-1 to TRBJ1-5, with D tentatively TRBD1 (5 bases). This clonotype was sampled from a man between 18 and 29 years old in good health. The DNA of the CDR3 is TGCGCCAGCAGCCAAGGAGCAGGGTTCAATCAGCCCCAGCATTTT. The encoded protein is CASSQGAGFNQPQHF.